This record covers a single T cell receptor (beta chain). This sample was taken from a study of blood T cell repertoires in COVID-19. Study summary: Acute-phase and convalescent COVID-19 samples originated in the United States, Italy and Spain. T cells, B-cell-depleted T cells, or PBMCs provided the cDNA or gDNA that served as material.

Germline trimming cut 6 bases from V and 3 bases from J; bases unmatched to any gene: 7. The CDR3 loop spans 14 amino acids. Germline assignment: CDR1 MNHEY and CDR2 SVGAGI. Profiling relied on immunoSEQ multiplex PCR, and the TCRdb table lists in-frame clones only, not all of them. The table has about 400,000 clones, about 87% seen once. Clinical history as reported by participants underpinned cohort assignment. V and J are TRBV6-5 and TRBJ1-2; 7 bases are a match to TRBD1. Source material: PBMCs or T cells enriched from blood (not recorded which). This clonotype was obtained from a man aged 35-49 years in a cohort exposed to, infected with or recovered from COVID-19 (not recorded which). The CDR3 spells CASRNRGGDYGYTF. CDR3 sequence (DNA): TGTGCCAGCAGGAACAGGGGAGGTGACTATGGCTACACCTTC.